This TCR beta chain came from a study of identifying expanded T cells in peripheral blood. Study outcomes and limitations: Approximately two-week clone count variance significantly increased as total template count grew. Technical replicates showed around 1.3 changed clones; approximately 2 weeks roughly 15; four weeks 19.

Some clones are missing from TCRdb's copy, which holds only in-frame ones; the method was immunoSEQ multiplex PCR. The repertoire consists of approximately 110,000 clones, with around 88% occurring once and the leading ten covering about a sixth. V lost 6 bases and J 0 bases, leaving 15 bases between the germline ends. In germline, CDR1 is MNHEY, CDR2 SMNVEV (reference sequence). The CDR3 is made up of 15 amino acids. As concerns this clone: The antigen remains undetermined.

This clonotype originated in a person aged 18-70 years in good health. Sequenced sample: blood. The rearrangement uses TRBV27 and TRBJ2-7; TRBD1 is a possible D gene (6 bases). The CDR3 region is CASSPDRPGSYEQYF. In DNA form, the CDR3 reads TGTGCCAGCAGCCCTGACAGGCCAGGCTCCTACGAGCAGTACTTC.